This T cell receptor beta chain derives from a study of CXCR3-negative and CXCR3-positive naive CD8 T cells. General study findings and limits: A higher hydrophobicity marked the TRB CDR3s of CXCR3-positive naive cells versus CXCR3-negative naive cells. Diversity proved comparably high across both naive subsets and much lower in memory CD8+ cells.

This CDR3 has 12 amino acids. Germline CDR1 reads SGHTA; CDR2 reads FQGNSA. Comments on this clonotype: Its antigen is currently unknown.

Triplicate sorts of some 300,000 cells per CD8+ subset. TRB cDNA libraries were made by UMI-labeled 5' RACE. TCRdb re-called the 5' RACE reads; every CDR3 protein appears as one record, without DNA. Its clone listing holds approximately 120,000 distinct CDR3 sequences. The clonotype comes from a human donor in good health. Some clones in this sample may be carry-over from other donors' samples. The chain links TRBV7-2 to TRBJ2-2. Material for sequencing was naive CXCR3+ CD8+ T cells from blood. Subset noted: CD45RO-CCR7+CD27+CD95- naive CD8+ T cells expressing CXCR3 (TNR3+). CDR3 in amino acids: CASSPSTGELFF.